This T cell receptor beta chain was captured in a study of blood T cells in healthy people across ages. General study results and limits: Long-lived donors exceeded aged donors in naive CD4+ cells and diversity.

A minimum of 5.5 micrograms of total RNA was extracted per sample. This CDR3 has 14 amino acids. CDR1 is LGHDT, CDR2 YNNKEL, per germline (reference sequence). V was clipped by 4 bases and J by 3 bases, with 11 bases between them. This clonotype turned up a few times. Its antigen remains unidentified. Then a second PCR, running about 7 to 11 cycles, was carried out with a sample-barcoded 5' primer and a J-beta primer mix. A single record per CDR3 protein comes from TCRdb applying MiXCR to the 5' RACE reads. The sample consists of 800,000 to 950,000 distinct CDR3 sequences, around 34% of them appearing once.

The sample comprised blood. This receptor was taken from a man aged 18 to 29 in good health. This chain uses TRBV3-1 with TRBJ2-3; D gene ambiguous. Here the CDR3 DNA reads TGTGCCAGCAGCCGACCAAGCATAACAGATACGCAGTATTTT. Encoded protein: CASSRPSITDTQYF.